Sequencing of this TCR beta chain was carried out in a study of T-cell reconstitution after alpha-beta-depleted transplantation in children. Findings and caveats of the study: Where some patients showed high TCRbeta diversity at day 60, it came from recipient T cells and thymic progenitors that had survived. Reported findings indicate that, about two months after transplant, alpha-beta T cells came from several hundred expanded clones, which were derived from non-depleted graft cells. T-cell counts and diversity at one year following transplant were attributed mainly to newly produced T cells.

The CDR3 is 16 residues long. The germline gives CDR1 SGHRS, CDR2 YFSETQ. The V end was cut by 1 base, the J end by 2 bases, with 15 bases between. Unique molecular identifiers tagged the TCRbeta library. Via MiXCR, TCRdb re-called the PCR reads, giving one row per CDR3 protein. The table shows about 540,000 distinct CDR3 sequences, with 20% to 30% occurring only once. Turning to this clonotype: What it recognizes is unknown.

V and J are TRBV5-1 and TRBJ2-5; D unclear. The TCR was taken from a boy younger than two with Wiskott-Aldrich syndrome, due to receive a stem cell transplant. Sequencing was performed on PBMCs, taken before TCRalphabeta/CD19-depleted stem cell transplant. The CDR3 here is CASSLLIGGRQETQYF. Written as DNA, the CDR3 is TGCGCCAGCAGCTTGTTGATCGGTGGCAGACAAGAGACCCAGTACTTC.